This is a list of T cell receptor beta chains from one sample in a study of human CD8 memory T cell subsets. Reanalyzing the 5' RACE reads, TCRdb keeps one entry per CDR3 protein, without DNA. This sample's clone table lists about 4,300 distinct CDR3 sequences. Sequencing used CD8+ T cells from PBMCs. These receptors all come from a human donor in good health. The CDR3 runs from the conserved cysteine through the conserved F or W. Fields, in order: clone size, J gene, V gene, CDR3 protein. Where a row states a size, it is once, few, many or the class of an expanded clone; other rows omit it.

clone size: NA; J gene: TRBJ2-2; V gene: TRBV4-2; CDR3 protein: CASSQTDGGAGELFF
clone size: NA; J gene: TRBJ1-5; V gene: TRBV29-1; CDR3 protein: CSVGAGEDQPQHF
clone size: NA; J gene: TRBJ2-7; V gene: TRBV28; CDR3 protein: CASSSSPGTGGIEQYF
clone size: NA; J gene: TRBJ2-1; V gene: TRBV5-4; CDR3 protein: CASSLGETKFF
clone size: NA; J gene: TRBJ1-2; V gene: TRBV28; CDR3 protein: CASSSPRQGDDGYTF
clone size: medium-sized; J gene: TRBJ1-1; V gene: TRBV20-1; CDR3 protein: CSARDLDRDSHTEAFF
clone size: medium-sized; J gene: TRBJ2-7; V gene: TRBV6-5; CDR3 protein: CASRQGVYEQYF
clone size: NA; J gene: TRBJ2-7; V gene: TRBV20-1; CDR3 protein: CSAHGGEAGVPYEQYF
clone size: NA; J gene: TRBJ2-7; V gene: TRBV15; CDR3 protein: CATSRDGVAGESYEQYF
clone size: medium-sized; J gene: TRBJ2-1; V gene: TRBV10-3; CDR3 protein: CATGASYNEQFF
clone size: NA; J gene: TRBJ2-1; V gene: TRBV18; CDR3 protein: CASSPPSGEGYYNEQFF
clone size: NA; J gene: TRBJ2-1; V gene: TRBV3-1; CDR3 protein: CASSQGDITETGVFEAYNEQFF
clone size: NA; J gene: TRBJ2-3; V gene: TRBV28; CDR3 protein: CASRASGSTQYF
clone size: NA; J gene: TRBJ2-7; V gene: TRBV27; CDR3 protein: CASSLGRGLSYEQYF
clone size: medium-sized; J gene: TRBJ2-5; V gene: TRBV7-9; CDR3 protein: CASSPRTTLAGVGETQYF
clone size: NA; J gene: TRBJ2-1; V gene: TRBV20-1; CDR3 protein: CSAGLAGALSRFF
clone size: NA; J gene: TRBJ2-3; V gene: TRBV12-3/TRBV12-4; CDR3 protein: CASSFAGLTDTQYF
clone size: NA; J gene: TRBJ2-2; V gene: TRBV15; CDR3 protein: CATSPGITGELFF
clone size: NA; J gene: TRBJ2-5; V gene: TRBV9; CDR3 protein: CASSRGAGEMETQYF
clone size: NA; J gene: TRBJ2-1; V gene: TRBV20-1; CDR3 protein: CSARESGRQNNEQFF
clone size: NA; J gene: TRBJ2-3; V gene: TRBV7-6; CDR3 protein: CASSQAGGPRTDTQYF
clone size: medium-sized; J gene: TRBJ2-7; V gene: TRBV14; CDR3 protein: CASSQGLAGSYEQYF
clone size: NA; J gene: TRBJ2-1; V gene: TRBV20-1; CDR3 protein: CSARETGNEQFF
clone size: NA; J gene: TRBJ2-1; V gene: TRBV19; CDR3 protein: CASGLRSYNEQFF
clone size: medium-sized; J gene: TRBJ1-3; V gene: TRBV30; CDR3 protein: CAWNGGSGNTIYF
clone size: NA; J gene: TRBJ2-7; V gene: TRBV6-6; CDR3 protein: CASTSTGVEYEQYF
clone size: NA; J gene: TRBJ2-2; V gene: TRBV15; CDR3 protein: CATSRGEENTGELFF
clone size: NA; J gene: TRBJ2-2; V gene: TRBV27; CDR3 protein: CASSLDRGDLPGELFF
clone size: NA; J gene: TRBJ2-2; V gene: TRBV10-3; CDR3 protein: CAISGGSPGTTDTGELFF
clone size: NA; J gene: TRBJ1-1; V gene: TRBV7-3; CDR3 protein: CASSLTLLGGQNTEAFF
clone size: NA; J gene: TRBJ2-1; V gene: TRBV27; CDR3 protein: CASSPKTSGRLGQFF
clone size: NA; J gene: TRBJ2-1; V gene: TRBV20-1; CDR3 protein: CSAFGGSGVGVNEQFF
clone size: NA; J gene: TRBJ2-1; V gene: TRBV24-1; CDR3 protein: CATSDSGLAGPYNEQFF
clone size: NA; J gene: TRBJ2-3; V gene: TRBV20-1; CDR3 protein: CSARDYSGSTDTQYF
clone size: NA; J gene: TRBJ2-1; V gene: TRBV4-2; CDR3 protein: CASSQDNDLADEQFF
clone size: NA; J gene: TRBJ2-5; V gene: TRBV5-6; CDR3 protein: CASVLLGYQETQYF
clone size: NA; J gene: TRBJ2-3; V gene: TRBV12-3/TRBV12-4; CDR3 protein: CASSLSNTQYF
clone size: NA; J gene: TRBJ2-1; V gene: TRBV20-1; CDR3 protein: CSARSGEVYNEQFF
clone size: NA; J gene: TRBJ1-5; V gene: TRBV7-2; CDR3 protein: CASSPNLYSNQPQHF
clone size: medium-sized; J gene: TRBJ2-1; V gene: TRBV12-3/TRBV12-4; CDR3 protein: CASSLSGGTDEQFF
clone size: NA; J gene: TRBJ2-3; V gene: TRBV4-2; CDR3 protein: CASSQELAGGTDTQYF
clone size: NA; J gene: TRBJ2-4; V gene: TRBV11-3; CDR3 protein: CASSFQGQTRKNIQYF
clone size: NA; J gene: TRBJ2-3; V gene: TRBV14; CDR3 protein: CASSQDGFGLFTDTQYF
clone size: NA; J gene: TRBJ2-1; V gene: TRBV5-4; CDR3 protein: CASSLASNEQFF